This T cell receptor (beta chain) was documented in a study of blood T cells in healthy people across ages. Study results and limitations: Roughly linear age-related decline in beta diversity appeared, significant by age about 37.

Researchers report isolating at least 7 million PBMCs per sample. The CDR3 consists of 14 residues. V trimming: 1 base; J trimming: 9 bases; junction bases outside the gene matches: 6. Germline CDR1 and CDR2: LGHDT and YNNKEL (reference sequence). A second roughly 7 to 11 cycle PCR used barcoded and J-beta primers. All samples gave at least 2.5 million CDR3-containing paired-end reads. Each CDR3 protein gets one entry after TCRdb re-called the 5' RACE reads with MiXCR. The table records about 1.7 million distinct CDR3 sequences, roughly 27% of them present only once. Note on this clonotype: What it binds is not known.

The sample consisted of blood. The chain uses TRBV3-1 and TRBJ2-1, with 7 positions matching TRBD2. This receptor was obtained from a woman in her twenties or thirties in good health. The CDR3 sequence is CASSQVSGRIEQFF. The CDR3 nucleotides are TGTGCCAGCAGCCAAGTCTCCGGGAGGATTGAGCAGTTCTTC.